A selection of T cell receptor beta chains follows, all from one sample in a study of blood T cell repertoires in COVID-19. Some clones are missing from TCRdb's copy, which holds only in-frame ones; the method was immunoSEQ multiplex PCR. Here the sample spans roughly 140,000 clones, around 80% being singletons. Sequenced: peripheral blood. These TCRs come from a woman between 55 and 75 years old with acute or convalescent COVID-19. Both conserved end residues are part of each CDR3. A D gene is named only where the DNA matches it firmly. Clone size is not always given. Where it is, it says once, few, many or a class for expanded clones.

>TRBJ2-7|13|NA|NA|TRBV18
CASSHDREYEQYF
TGTGCCAGCTCGCACGACAGAGAATACGAGCAGTACTTC
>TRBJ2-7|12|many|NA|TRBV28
CASRPPGYEQYF
TGTGCCAGCAGACCACCGGGGTACGAGCAGTACTTC
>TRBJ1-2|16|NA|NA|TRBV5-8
CASSPPSGGRYYGYTF
TGTGCCAGCAGCCCCCCTTCGGGTGGCAGATACTATGGCTACACCTTC
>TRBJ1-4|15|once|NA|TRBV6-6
CASSLGWQEGEKLFF
TGTGCCAGCAGTTTAGGTTGGCAGGAAGGTGAAAAACTGTTTTTT
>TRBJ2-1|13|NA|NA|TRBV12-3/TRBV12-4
CASNAYDWNEQFF
TGTGCCAGCAATGCGTACGATTGGAATGAGCAGTTCTTC
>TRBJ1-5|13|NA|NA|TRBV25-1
CASSTGSNQPQHF
TGTGCCAGCAGTACAGGGTCCAATCAGCCCCAGCATTTT
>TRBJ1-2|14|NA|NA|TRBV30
CAWSIERSNYGYTF
TGTGCCTGGTCTATTGAGAGGTCGAACTATGGCTACACCTTC
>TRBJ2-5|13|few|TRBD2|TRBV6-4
CASTSGRAETQYF
TGTGCCAGCACTAGCGGGAGGGCAGAGACCCAGTACTTC
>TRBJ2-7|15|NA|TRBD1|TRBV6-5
CASSRAGTDSYEQYF
TGTGCCAGCAGTAGGGCCGGGACAGACTCCTACGAGCAGTACTTC
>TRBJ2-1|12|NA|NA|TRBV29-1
CSVRQTSNEQFF
TGCAGCGTTCGGCAGACTAGCAATGAGCAGTTCTTC
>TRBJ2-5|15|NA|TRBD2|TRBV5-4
CASSWLAGGRETQYF
TGTGCCAGCAGCTGGCTAGCGGGAGGGAGAGAGACCCAGTACTTC
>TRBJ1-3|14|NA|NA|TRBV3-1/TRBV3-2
CASSRMTDGDTIYF
TGTGCCAGCAGCCGCATGACAGATGGGGACACCATATATTTT
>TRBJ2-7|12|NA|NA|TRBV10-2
CASSDGVHEQYF
TGCGCCAGCAGTGACGGGGTGCACGAGCAGTACTTC
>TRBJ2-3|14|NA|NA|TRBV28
CASSFRGNTDTQYF
TGTGCCAGCAGTTTTCGGGGTAACACAGATACGCAGTATTTT
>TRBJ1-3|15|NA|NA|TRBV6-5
CASRRDGGVGNTIYF
TGTGCCAGCAGGCGGGACGGCGGTGTGGGAAACACCATATATTTT
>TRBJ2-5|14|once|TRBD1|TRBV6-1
CASSERTGVKTQYF
TGTGCCAGCAGTGAACGGACAGGGGTAAAGACCCAGTACTTC
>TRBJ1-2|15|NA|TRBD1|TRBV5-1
CASSLGGTGDYGYTF
TGCGCCAGCAGCTTGGGAGGGACAGGGGACTATGGCTACACCTTC
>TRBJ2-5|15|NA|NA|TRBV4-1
CASSPWGAREETQYF
TGCGCCAGCAGCCCCTGGGGAGCGAGGGAGGAGACCCAGTACTTC
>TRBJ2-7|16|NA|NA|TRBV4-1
CASSQEVASGFYEQYF
TGCGCCAGCAGCCAAGAAGTAGCCTCGGGATTCTACGAGCAGTACTTC
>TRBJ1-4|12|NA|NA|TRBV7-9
CASSPTWEKLFF
TGTGCCAGCAGCCCTACCTGGGAAAAACTGTTTTTT
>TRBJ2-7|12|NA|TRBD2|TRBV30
CAGLSGVYEQYF
TGTGCCGGACTTAGCGGGGTCTACGAGCAGTACTTC
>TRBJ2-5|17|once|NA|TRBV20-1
CSASPSSRGRLKETQYF
TGCAGTGCTAGTCCCTCCTCCCGAGGGCGCCTGAAAGAGACCCAGTACTTC
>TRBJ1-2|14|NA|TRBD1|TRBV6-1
CASSETGLNYGYTF
TGTGCCAGCAGTGAGACAGGGCTGAACTATGGCTACACCTTC
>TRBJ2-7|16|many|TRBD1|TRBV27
CASSLSAGDRAHEQYF
TGTGCCAGCAGTTTATCGGCCGGGGACAGGGCCCACGAGCAGTACTTC
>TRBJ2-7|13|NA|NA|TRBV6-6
CASSRQITYEQYF
TGTGCCAGCAGCCGACAGATCACCTACGAGCAGTACTTC
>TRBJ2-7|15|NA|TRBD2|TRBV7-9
CASSSIAGGLYEQYF
TGTGCCAGCAGCTCAATAGCGGGAGGGCTCTACGAGCAGTACTTC
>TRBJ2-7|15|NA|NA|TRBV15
CATSRVAGLSYEQYF
TGTGCCACCAGCAGAGTGGCCGGACTTTCCTACGAGCAGTACTTC
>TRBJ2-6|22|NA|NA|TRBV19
CASSFRRDRVSSGRLGANVLTF
TGTGCCAGTAGTTTTCGCCGGGACAGGGTGAGTAGCGGGAGACTCGGGGCCAACGTCCTGACTTTC
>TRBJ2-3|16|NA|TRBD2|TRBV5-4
CASSYPGVAGSDTQYF
TGTGCCAGCAGCTACCCCGGGGTAGCGGGATCAGATACGCAGTATTTT
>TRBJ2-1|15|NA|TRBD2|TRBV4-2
CASSQERLADNEQFF
TGTGCCAGCAGCCAAGAGCGACTAGCGGACAATGAGCAGTTCTTC
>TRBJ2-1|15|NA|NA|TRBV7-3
CASSLTPSPYNEQFF
TGTGCCAGCAGCTTAACCCCTAGCCCCTACAATGAGCAGTTCTTC
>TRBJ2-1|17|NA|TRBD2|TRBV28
CASSFPIFREAHNEQFF
TGTGCCAGCAGTTTTCCTATCTTCCGGGAGGCCCACAATGAGCAGTTCTTC
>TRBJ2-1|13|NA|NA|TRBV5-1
CASSFGGPNEQFF
TGCGCCAGCAGCTTCGGGGGGCCGAATGAGCAGTTCTTC
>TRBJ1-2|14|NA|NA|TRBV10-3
CAISEGTRSEYYTF
TGTGCCATCAGTGAAGGGACACGGAGCGAATACTACACCTTC